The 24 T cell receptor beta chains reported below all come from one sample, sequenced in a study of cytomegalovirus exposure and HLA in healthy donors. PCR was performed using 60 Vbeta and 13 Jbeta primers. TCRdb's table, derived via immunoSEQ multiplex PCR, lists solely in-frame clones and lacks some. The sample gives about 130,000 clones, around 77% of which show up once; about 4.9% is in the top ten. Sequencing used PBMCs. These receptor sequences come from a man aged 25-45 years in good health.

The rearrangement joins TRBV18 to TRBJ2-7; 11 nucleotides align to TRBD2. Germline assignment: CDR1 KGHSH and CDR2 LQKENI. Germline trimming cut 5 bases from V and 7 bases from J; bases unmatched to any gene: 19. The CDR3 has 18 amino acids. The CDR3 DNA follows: TGTGCCAGCTCATCGACTAGCGGGGCTATCCTTAATTACGCGGAGCAGTACTTC. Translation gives CASSSTSGAILNYAEQYF.

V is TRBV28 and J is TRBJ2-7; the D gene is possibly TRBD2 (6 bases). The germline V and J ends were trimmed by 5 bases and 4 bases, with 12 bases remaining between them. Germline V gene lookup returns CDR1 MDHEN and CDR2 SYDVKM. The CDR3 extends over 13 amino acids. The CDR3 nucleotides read TGTGCCAGCAGTGGGGCAGGGAGGTACGAGCAGTACTTC. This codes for CASSGAGRYEQYF. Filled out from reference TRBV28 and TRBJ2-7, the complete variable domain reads DVKVTQSSRYLVKRTGEKVFLECVQDMDHENMFWYRQDPGLGLRLIYFSYDVKMKEKGDIPEGYSVSREKKERFSLILESASTNQTSMYLCASSGAGRYEQYFGPGTRLTVT.

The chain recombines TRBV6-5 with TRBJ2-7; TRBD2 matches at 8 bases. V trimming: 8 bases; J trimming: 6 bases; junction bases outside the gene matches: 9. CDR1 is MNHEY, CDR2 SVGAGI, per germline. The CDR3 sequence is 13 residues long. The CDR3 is CASWRGVGGEQYF. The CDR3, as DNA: TGTGCCAGCTGGCGGGGGGTAGGGGGCGAGCAGTACTTC.

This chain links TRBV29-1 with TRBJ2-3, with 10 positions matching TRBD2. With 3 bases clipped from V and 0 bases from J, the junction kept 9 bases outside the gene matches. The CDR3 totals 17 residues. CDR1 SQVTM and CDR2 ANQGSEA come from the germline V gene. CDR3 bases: TGCAGCGTTGATGAGCCTAGCGGGAGTATAAGCACAGATACGCAGTATTTT. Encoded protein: CSVDEPSGSISTDTQYF.

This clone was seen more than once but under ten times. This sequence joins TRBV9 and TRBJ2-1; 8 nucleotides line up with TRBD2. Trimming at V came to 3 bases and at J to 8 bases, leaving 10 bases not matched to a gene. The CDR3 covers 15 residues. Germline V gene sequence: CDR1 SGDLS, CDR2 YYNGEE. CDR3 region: CASSEPSSGGYEQFF. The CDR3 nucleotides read TGTGCCAGCAGCGAGCCCTCGAGCGGGGGCTATGAGCAGTTCTTC.

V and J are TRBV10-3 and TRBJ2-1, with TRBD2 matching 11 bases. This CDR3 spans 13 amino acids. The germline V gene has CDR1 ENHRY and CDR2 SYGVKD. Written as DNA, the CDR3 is TGTGGCCCGGGACTAGCGGTTTACAATGAGCAGTTCTTC. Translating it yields CGPGLAVYNEQFF.

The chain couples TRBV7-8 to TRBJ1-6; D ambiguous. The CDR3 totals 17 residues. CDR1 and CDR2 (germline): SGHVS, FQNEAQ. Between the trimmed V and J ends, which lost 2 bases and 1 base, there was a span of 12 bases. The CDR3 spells CASSLRGGVSYNSPLHF. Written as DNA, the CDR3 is TGTGCCAGCAGCTTACGAGGCGGGGTATCCTATAATTCACCCCTCCACTTT.

CDR3 coding DNA: TGTGCCAGCAGCGTGTTAGGGGGAAACAGGGGCCCCTACAATGAGCAGTTCTTC. Translated: CASSVLGGNRGPYNEQFF. This chain links TRBV9 with TRBJ2-1; TRBD1 aligns across 7 bases. The germline CDR1 and CDR2 sequences are SGDLS and YYNGEE. The CDR3 contains 18 residues. V shed 2 bases, J shed 2 bases, and the junction held 13 bases outside the gene matches.

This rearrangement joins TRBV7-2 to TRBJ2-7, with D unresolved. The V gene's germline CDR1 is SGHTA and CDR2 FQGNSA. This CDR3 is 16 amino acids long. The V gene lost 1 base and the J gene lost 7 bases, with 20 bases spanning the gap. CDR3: CASSLVMRPAPREQYF. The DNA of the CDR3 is TGTGCCAGCAGCTTAGTAATGCGGCCCGCGCCCCGGGAGCAGTACTTC.

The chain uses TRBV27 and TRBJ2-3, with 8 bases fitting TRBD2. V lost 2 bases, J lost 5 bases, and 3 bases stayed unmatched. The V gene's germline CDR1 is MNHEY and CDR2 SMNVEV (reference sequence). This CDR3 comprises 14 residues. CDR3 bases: TGTGCCAGCAGTTTACTCAGCGGGAGAGATACGCAGTATTTT. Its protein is CASSLLSGRDTQYF.

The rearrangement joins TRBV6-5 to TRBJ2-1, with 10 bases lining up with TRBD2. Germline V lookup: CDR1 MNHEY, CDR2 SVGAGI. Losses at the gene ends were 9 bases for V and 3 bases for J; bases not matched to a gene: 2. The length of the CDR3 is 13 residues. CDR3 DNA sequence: TGTGCCAGTTGGACTAGCGGCTACAATGAGCAGTTCTTC. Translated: CASWTSGYNEQFF.

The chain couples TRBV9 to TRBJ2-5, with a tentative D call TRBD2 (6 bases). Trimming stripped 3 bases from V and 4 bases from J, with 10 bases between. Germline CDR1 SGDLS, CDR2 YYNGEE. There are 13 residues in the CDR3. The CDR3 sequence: CASSATSGETQYF. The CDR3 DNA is TGTGCCAGCAGCGCGACTAGTGGAGAGACCCAGTACTTC.

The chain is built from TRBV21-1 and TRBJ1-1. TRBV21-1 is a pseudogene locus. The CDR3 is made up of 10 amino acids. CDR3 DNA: TGTGCCAGCACGGACACTGAAGCTTTCTTT. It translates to CASTDTEAFF.

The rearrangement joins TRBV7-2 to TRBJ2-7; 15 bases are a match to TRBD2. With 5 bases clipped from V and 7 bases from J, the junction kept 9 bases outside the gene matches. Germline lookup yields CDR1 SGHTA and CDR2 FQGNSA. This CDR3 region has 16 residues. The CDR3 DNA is TGTGCCAGCAGCCCGATAGGACTAGCGGGAGGGGAGGAGCAGTACTTC. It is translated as CASSPIGLAGGEEQYF.

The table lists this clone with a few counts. The CDR3 DNA is TGTGCCAGCAGCTTAGAGGGACAGGGGTCCCACGAGCAGTACTTC. Amino acids: CASSLEGQGSHEQYF. This chain connects TRBV7-9 to TRBJ2-7; 10 bases fit TRBD1. The CDR3 runs to 15 residues. Germline CDR1 SEHNR, CDR2 FQNEAQ (reference sequence). The junction had 5 bases not matched to a gene; V was cut back by 1 base and J by 5 bases.

The CDR3 bases are TGTGCCAGCAGCGGGAGCGGTTACGAGCAGTACTTC. Its translation: CASSGSGYEQYF. V gene TRBV9 combines with J gene TRBJ2-7; a weak D match, TRBD2 (5 bases). The CDR3 loop spans 12 amino acids. Looked up from germline, CDR1 is SGDLS and CDR2 is YYNGEE. Trimming pared 3 bases from V and 4 bases from J, leaving 8 bases between.

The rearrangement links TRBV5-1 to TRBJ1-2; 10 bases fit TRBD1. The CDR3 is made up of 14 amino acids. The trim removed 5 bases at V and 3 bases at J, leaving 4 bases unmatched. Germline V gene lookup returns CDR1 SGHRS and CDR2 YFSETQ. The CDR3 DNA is TGCGCCAGCAGGACAGGGGGCGCTGACTATGGCTACACCTTC. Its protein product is CASRTGGADYGYTF.

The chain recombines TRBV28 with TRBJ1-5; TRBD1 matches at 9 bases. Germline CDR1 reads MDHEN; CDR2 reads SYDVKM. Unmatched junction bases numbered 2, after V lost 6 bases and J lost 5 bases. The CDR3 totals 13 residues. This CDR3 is CASRDRGDQPQHF. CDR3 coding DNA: TGTGCCAGCAGAGACAGGGGGGATCAGCCCCAGCATTTT. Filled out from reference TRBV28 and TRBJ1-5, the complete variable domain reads DVKVTQSSRYLVKRTGEKVFLECVQDMDHENMFWYRQDPGLGLRLIYFSYDVKMKEKGDIPEGYSVSREKKERFSLILESASTNQTSMYLCASRDRGDQPQHFGDGTRLSIL.

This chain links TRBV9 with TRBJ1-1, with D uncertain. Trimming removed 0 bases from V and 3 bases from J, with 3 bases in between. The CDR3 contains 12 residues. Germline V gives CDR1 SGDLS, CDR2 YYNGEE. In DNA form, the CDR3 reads TGTGCCAGCAGCGTAGGAGACACTGAAGCTTTCTTT. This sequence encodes CASSVGDTEAFF.

The CDR3 DNA is TGTGCCAGCAGCATCACAGTCACCGGGGAGCTGTTTTTT. Amino acids: CASSITVTGELFF. The chain uses TRBV11-2 and TRBJ2-2; the D is unclear. Trimming shortened V by 5 bases and J by 4 bases, and 8 bases separated the two germline ends. The CDR3 length is 13 residues. Germline V gene data show CDR1 as SGHAT and CDR2 as FQNNGV.

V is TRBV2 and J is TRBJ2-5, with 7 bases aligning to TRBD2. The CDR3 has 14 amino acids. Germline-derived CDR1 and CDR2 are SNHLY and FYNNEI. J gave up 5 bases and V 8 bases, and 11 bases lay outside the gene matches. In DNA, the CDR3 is TGTGCCAGCGGGGGGGGGAGGCGGGGGGAGACCCAGTACTTC. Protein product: CASGGGRRGETQYF.

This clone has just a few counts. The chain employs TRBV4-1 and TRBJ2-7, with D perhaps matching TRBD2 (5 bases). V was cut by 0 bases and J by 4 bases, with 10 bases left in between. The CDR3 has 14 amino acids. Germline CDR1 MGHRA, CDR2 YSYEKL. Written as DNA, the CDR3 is TGCGCCAGCAGCCAAGACCAGCGGCAGTACGAGCAGTACTTC. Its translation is CASSQDQRQYEQYF.

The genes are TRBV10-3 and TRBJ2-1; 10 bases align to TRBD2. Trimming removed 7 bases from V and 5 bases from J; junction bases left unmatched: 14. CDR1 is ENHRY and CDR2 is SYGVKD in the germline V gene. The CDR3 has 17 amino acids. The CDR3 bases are TGTGCCATCAAACCCCTTGCCGGGACTAGCGTACACAATGAGCAGTTCTTC. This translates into CAIKPLAGTSVHNEQFF.

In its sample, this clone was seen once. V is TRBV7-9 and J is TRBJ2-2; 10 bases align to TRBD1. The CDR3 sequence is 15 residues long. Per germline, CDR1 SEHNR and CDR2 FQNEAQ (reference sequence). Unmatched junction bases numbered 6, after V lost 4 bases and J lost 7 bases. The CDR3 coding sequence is TGTGCCAGCAGCTCAGGGACAGGGGCTCTCGGGGAGCTGTTTTTT. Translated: CASSSGTGALGELFF.